These T cell receptor beta chains were read from a single sample in a study of cytomegalovirus exposure and HLA in healthy donors. Profiling relied on immunoSEQ multiplex PCR, and the TCRdb table lists in-frame clones only, not all of them. The sample gives 150,000 to 200,000 clones, around three quarters of which show up once; approximately 3.1% is in the top ten. Sequenced: PBMCs. The receptors here all came from a woman between 40 and 50 years old in good health and CMV-seronegative. Both conserved end residues are part of each CDR3. A D gene is named only where the DNA matches it firmly. Part of the rows lack a size; the others show once, few, many or a class for expanded clones.

>.|TRBJ2-2|.|TRBV6-6
CASSSNQRLDTGELFF
TGTGCCAGCAGTTCTAACCAGCGATTAGACACCGGGGAGCTGTTTTTT
>.|TRBJ1-1|.|TRBV6-1
CASIEPGIEAFF
TGTGCCAGCATCGAGCCCGGGATTGAAGCTTTCTTT
>.|TRBJ2-7|.|TRBV2
CASSEEQPLVYEQYF
TGTGCCAGCAGTGAAGAACAGCCTCTGGTTTACGAGCAGTACTTC
>.|TRBJ2-6|.|TRBV28
CASSDGRTLPANVLTF
TGTGCCAGCAGTGACGGACGGACTCTCCCCGCCAACGTCCTGACTTTC
>.|TRBJ1-3|.|TRBV5-1
CASSLAGGNSGNTIYF
TGCGCCAGCAGCTTGGCTGGCGGGAACTCTGGAAACACCATATATTTT
>.|TRBJ2-2|.|TRBV7-7
CASSQHLPGELFF
TGTGCCAGCAGCCAACATCTCCCCGGGGAGCTGTTTTTT
>.|TRBJ1-2|TRBD1|TRBV27
CASSFRTGHGYTF
TGTGCCAGCAGTTTTCGGACAGGGCATGGCTACACCTTC
>.|TRBJ1-6|TRBD1|TRBV7-9
CASSLGQGFSNSPLHF
TGTGCCAGCAGCTTAGGACAGGGGTTCTCTAATTCACCCCTCCACTTT
>few|TRBJ2-3|TRBD2|TRBV5-4
CASSLVASGGDTQYF
TGTGCCAGCAGCTTGGTGGCTAGCGGGGGTGATACGCAGTATTTT
>once|TRBJ2-7|.|TRBV28
CASTRGALPPYEQYF
TGTGCCAGCACTCGAGGCGCACTGCCCCCCTACGAGCAGTACTTC
>.|TRBJ2-7|TRBD2|TRBV7-8
CASSLVPSGGELVQYF
TGTGCCAGCAGCTTAGTCCCTAGCGGGGGGGAGCTCGTGCAGTACTTC
>.|TRBJ2-1|.|TRBV27
CASNPGLGISYNEQFF
TGTGCCAGTAACCCGGGACTGGGGATCTCCTACAATGAGCAGTTCTTC
>.|TRBJ1-2|.|TRBV9
CASRWNYRETDYGYTF
TGTGCCAGCAGATGGAATTACAGGGAGACGGACTATGGCTACACCTTC
>.|TRBJ2-5|.|TRBV12-5
CAGRTKQETQYF
TGTGCTGGCAGGACAAAACAAGAGACCCAGTACTTC
>.|TRBJ1-1|.|TRBV28
CASSLDEMQAFF
TGTGCCAGCAGCCTCGATGAGATGCAAGCTTTCTTT
>.|TRBJ2-5|TRBD2|TRBV7-7
CASSLSFLTSGPKETQYF
TGTGCCAGCAGCTTAAGCTTCCTGACTAGCGGGCCTAAAGAGACCCAGTACTTC
>.|TRBJ2-7|.|TRBV4-1
CASSLDLTREEQYF
TGCGCCAGCAGCCTGGACTTAACTCGGGAGGAGCAGTACTTC
>.|TRBJ2-1|TRBD2|TRBV19
CASSQVAGGRNEQFF
TGTGCCAGTTCCCAGGTCGCGGGGGGGCGAAATGAGCAGTTCTTC